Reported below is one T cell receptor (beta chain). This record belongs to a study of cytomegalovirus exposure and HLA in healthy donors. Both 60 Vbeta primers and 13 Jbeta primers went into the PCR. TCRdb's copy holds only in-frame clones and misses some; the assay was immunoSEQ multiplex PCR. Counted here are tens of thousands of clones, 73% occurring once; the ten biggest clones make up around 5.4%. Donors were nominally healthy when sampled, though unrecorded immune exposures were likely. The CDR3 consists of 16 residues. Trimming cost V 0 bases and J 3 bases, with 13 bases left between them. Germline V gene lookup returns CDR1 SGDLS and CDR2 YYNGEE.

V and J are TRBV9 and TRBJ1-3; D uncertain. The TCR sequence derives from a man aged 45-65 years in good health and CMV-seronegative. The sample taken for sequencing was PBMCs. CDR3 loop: CASSVGQALGGNTIYF. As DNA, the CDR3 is TGTGCCAGCAGCGTAGGCCAGGCGTTAGGTGGAAACACCATATATTTT.